This is a list of T cell receptor beta chains from one sample in a study of CD8+ T cells in alopecia areata. Data came from immunoSEQ multiplex PCR; TCRdb stores just in-frame clones and leaves some out. The table records more than 140,000 clones, around 86% of them present only once. The specimen comprised CD8+ T cells sorted from blood, sampled at week 4, from a patient treated with tofacitinib. Every receptor here comes from a human donor with alopecia areata. Both conserved end residues are part of each CDR3. Fields, in order: V gene, J gene, CDR3 length, D gene, clone size, CDR3 DNA, CDR3 protein. The D gene is left open where the match is weak. Rows give clone size only sometimes, using once, few, many, or a class for an expanded clone.

V: TRBV9
J: TRBJ2-3
length: 15
D: NA
size: NA
DNA: TGTGCCAGCAGCGTAGGGGGAGGAGGAACAGATACGCAGTATTTT
CDR3: CASSVGGGGTDTQYF

V: TRBV27
J: TRBJ2-7
length: 12
D: NA
size: NA
DNA: TGTGCCAGCAGTCGACCCGACTACGAGCAGTACTTC
CDR3: CASSRPDYEQYF

V: TRBV27
J: TRBJ1-1
length: 13
D: NA
size: NA
DNA: TGTGCCAGCCCCGGGGGGGAGAACACTGAAGCTTTCTTT
CDR3: CASPGGENTEAFF

V: TRBV29-1
J: TRBJ2-2
length: 12
D: NA
size: few
DNA: TGCAGCGTTGAGGCCTCCACCGGGGAGCTGTTTTTT
CDR3: CSVEASTGELFF

V: TRBV4-1
J: TRBJ2-7
length: 13
D: TRBD2
size: once
DNA: TGCGCCAGCAGACTAGCGGGAGCTGGGGAGCAGTACTTC
CDR3: CASRLAGAGEQYF

V: TRBV4-1
J: TRBJ2-3
length: 17
D: TRBD2
size: NA
DNA: TGCGCCAGCAGCGGAGTGGGGTCGGGAGGGCCTACAGATACGCAGTATTTT
CDR3: CASSGVGSGGPTDTQYF

V: TRBV27
J: TRBJ2-7
length: 14
D: TRBD2
size: once
DNA: TGTGCCAGCAGTTTCGGACTAGCGGGTGAAGAGCAGTACTTC
CDR3: CASSFGLAGEEQYF

V: TRBV9
J: TRBJ2-7
length: 16
D: NA
size: NA
DNA: TGTGCCAGCAGCGTAGGGGTAAAGGCGGGCTCCTACGAGCAGTACTTC
CDR3: CASSVGVKAGSYEQYF

V: TRBV5-8
J: TRBJ2-2
length: 16
D: NA
size: once
DNA: TGTGCCAGCAGCTTGGAAGGGACAAGAAACACCGGGGAGCTGTTTTTT
CDR3: CASSLEGTRNTGELFF

V: TRBV5-4
J: TRBJ2-7
length: 11
D: NA
size: NA
DNA: TGTGCCAGCAGCAAATACGACGAGCAGTACTTC
CDR3: CASSKYDEQYF

V: TRBV10-2
J: TRBJ2-4
length: 20
D: TRBD1
size: many
DNA: TGCGCCAGCAGTGACGCCTTTGAGACAGGGACGTCTGTAGCCAAAAACATTCAGTACTTC
CDR3: CASSDAFETGTSVAKNIQYF

V: TRBV5-4
J: TRBJ2-7
length: 14
D: TRBD1
size: NA
DNA: TGTGCCAGCAGCAACCAGGGGGCCTCCTACGAGCAGTACTTC
CDR3: CASSNQGASYEQYF

V: TRBV29-1
J: TRBJ2-1
length: 14
D: TRBD2
size: few
DNA: TGCAGCGTTAGGAGCGGGAGTGGGAGCAATGAGCAGTTCTTC
CDR3: CSVRSGSGSNEQFF

V: TRBV5-1
J: TRBJ2-7
length: 14
D: TRBD1
size: once
DNA: TGCGCCAGCAGCTCGGGCCAGGGGGCCCACGAGCAGTACTTC
CDR3: CASSSGQGAHEQYF

V: TRBV14
J: TRBJ2-3
length: 17
D: NA
size: NA
DNA: TGTGCCAGCAGCCAAGAGGAATGGGGACCCTCTAGGGATACGCAGTATTTT
CDR3: CASSQEEWGPSRDTQYF

V: TRBV7-8
J: TRBJ1-1
length: 14
D: NA
size: NA
DNA: TGTGCCAGCAGCTCTGACTCAGGGGACTCTGAAGCTTTCTTT
CDR3: CASSSDSGDSEAFF

V: TRBV16
J: TRBJ2-7
length: 15
D: TRBD1
size: NA
DNA: TGTGCCAGCAGCCAATCTTCTGACAGGGGCTACGAGCAGTACTTC
CDR3: CASSQSSDRGYEQYF

V: TRBV19
J: TRBJ1-2
length: 15
D: NA
size: once
DNA: TGTGCCAGTAGCACCACCCCGGGACTGGTATATGGCTACACCTTC
CDR3: CASSTTPGLVYGYTF

V: TRBV5-6
J: TRBJ2-3
length: 17
D: TRBD2
size: NA
DNA: TGTGCCAGCAGCTCTCAGTGGACTAGCGGGAGTCCAGATACGCAGTATTTT
CDR3: CASSSQWTSGSPDTQYF

V: TRBV30
J: TRBJ2-3
length: 13
D: TRBD1
size: NA
DNA: TGTGCCTGGAGTACAAGACAGGGAGATACGCAGTATTTT
CDR3: CAWSTRQGDTQYF

V: TRBV27
J: TRBJ2-3
length: 14
D: NA
size: NA
DNA: TGTGCCAGCAGTGAGCAGAGCTCCACAGATACGCAGTATTTT
CDR3: CASSEQSSTDTQYF

V: TRBV5-1
J: TRBJ2-7
length: 16
D: NA
size: NA
DNA: TGCGCCAGCAGCCCTCGGTTTTCAGGGGACTCCTACGAGCAGTACTTC
CDR3: CASSPRFSGDSYEQYF

V: TRBV6-6
J: TRBJ2-5
length: 12
D: NA
size: NA
DNA: TGTGCCAGCAGGGAGGGGTCAGAGACCCAGTACTTC
CDR3: CASREGSETQYF

V: TRBV19
J: TRBJ2-7
length: 13
D: NA
size: few
DNA: TGTGCCAGTAGTATAGCTGACAGCTACGAGCAGTACTTC
CDR3: CASSIADSYEQYF

V: TRBV29-1
J: TRBJ2-7
length: 13
D: NA
size: NA
DNA: TGCAGCGCCCTAACGTACGGATCCTACGAGCAGTACTTC
CDR3: CSALTYGSYEQYF

V: TRBV9
J: TRBJ2-2
length: 15
D: TRBD1
size: NA
DNA: TGTGCCAGCAGCGCAGGGGACAGGCAGAAGGGGGAGCTGTTTTTT
CDR3: CASSAGDRQKGELFF

V: TRBV15
J: TRBJ2-7
length: 15
D: NA
size: NA
DNA: TGTGCCACCAGCAGAGATCGGGGCGGGACCTACGAGCAGTACTTC
CDR3: CATSRDRGGTYEQYF

V: TRBV2
J: TRBJ2-1
length: 10
D: NA
size: NA
DNA: TGTGCCAGCATCGCCTTGGAGCAGTTCTTC
CDR3: CASIALEQFF

V: TRBV11-1
J: TRBJ2-1
length: 13
D: NA
size: few
DNA: TGTGCCAGCAGCTGGGGGGGGCACAATGAGCAGTTCTTC
CDR3: CASSWGGHNEQFF

V: TRBV25-1
J: TRBJ2-1
length: 16
D: TRBD2
size: once
DNA: TGTGCCAGCAGTAAGATTAGCGGGAGGGTTTACAATGAGCAGTTCTTC
CDR3: CASSKISGRVYNEQFF

V: TRBV7-8
J: TRBJ2-4
length: 17
D: NA
size: NA
DNA: TGTGCCAGCAGCTTAGTGGCGGACACCCTAGCCAAAAACATTCAGTACTTC
CDR3: CASSLVADTLAKNIQYF

V: TRBV29-1
J: TRBJ2-7
length: 17
D: TRBD2
size: NA
DNA: TGCAGCGTTGAAGAAATCTATGGCGCTAGCGGGACAAGCGAGCAGTGCTTC
CDR3: CSVEEIYGASGTSEQCF

V: TRBV14
J: TRBJ2-3
length: 16
D: NA
size: once
DNA: TGTGCCAGCAGCCAAGGGAGTAGCGCCTTCACAGATACGCAGTATTTT
CDR3: CASSQGSSAFTDTQYF

V: TRBV6-1
J: TRBJ1-1
length: 14
D: NA
size: NA
DNA: TGTGCCAGCAGTATGACACAGATATGGACTGAAGCTTTCTTT
CDR3: CASSMTQIWTEAFF

V: TRBV13
J: TRBJ2-1
length: 14
D: NA
size: NA
DNA: TGTGCCAGCAGCTTCGAGGGGCAGGAGGGTGAGCAGTTCTTC
CDR3: CASSFEGQEGEQFF

V: TRBV19
J: TRBJ2-1
length: 15
D: NA
size: NA
DNA: TGTGCCAGTAGTATGGGGGGCACCTCCTACAATGAGCAGTTCTTC
CDR3: CASSMGGTSYNEQFF

V: TRBV4-1
J: TRBJ2-1
length: 16
D: NA
size: NA
DNA: TGCGCCAGCAGCCATGATCCACTAAGCTCCTACAATGAGCAGTTCTTC
CDR3: CASSHDPLSSYNEQFF

V: TRBV7-9
J: TRBJ2-7
length: 11
D: NA
size: few
DNA: TGTGCCAGCAGCCCTCTGGACGAGCAGTACTTC
CDR3: CASSPLDEQYF